Below are 28 T cell receptor beta chains sequenced from a single sample in a study of identifying expanded T cells in peripheral blood. Repertoires were generated with immunoSEQ multiplex PCR, while TCRdb's copy carries only in-frame clones and drops some. This sample has about 100,000 clones, with almost 90% found just once. The specimen sequenced was blood. These receptors were obtained from a person aged 18-70 years in good health.

J is TRBJ2-6 and V is TRBV15; D may be TRBD1 (5 bases). The germline V gene encodes CDR1 LNHNV and CDR2 YYDKDF (reference sequence). V was trimmed by 5 bases and J by 0 bases, leaving 8 bases between them. CDR3 size: 15 residues. CDR3 residues: CATSQDSSGANVLTF. CDR3 bases: TGTGCCACCAGCCAAGACAGCTCTGGGGCCAACGTCCTGACTTTC.

This rearrangement joins TRBV6-6 to TRBJ2-6; unclear D gene. The CDR3 runs to 13 residues. Germline V gives CDR1 MNHNY, CDR2 SVGAGI (reference sequence). V gave up 8 bases and J gave up 1 base, with 6 bases separating them. The CDR3 loop reads CASEESGANVLTF. The CDR3 nucleotides read TGTGCCAGCGAGGAATCTGGGGCCAACGTCCTGACTTTC.

The V and J genes are TRBV5-1 and TRBJ1-6, with D perhaps matching TRBD1 (6 bases). Germline CDR1 reads SGHRS; CDR2 reads YFSETQ. The CDR3 extends over 13 amino acids. V was cut by 7 bases and J by 7 bases, with 12 bases left in between. The CDR3 DNA sequence: TGCGCCAGCCGACAGGATCTCAATTCACCCCTCCACTTT. It encodes CASRQDLNSPLHF.

The chain carries TRBV19 and TRBJ2-7; 7 bases are a match to TRBD1. The CDR3 totals 15 residues. J lost 3 bases, V lost 5 bases, and 10 bases had no gene match. Germline CDR1 LNHDA, CDR2 SQIVND (reference sequence). This chain's CDR3 is CASSSRRGSNYEQYF. The CDR3 nucleotides are TGTGCCAGTAGTTCCCGCAGGGGGTCCAACTACGAGCAGTACTTC.

J is TRBJ1-2 and V is TRBV18; the match to TRBD1 covers 9 bases. The CDR3 spans 13 residues. Trimming cost V 3 bases and J 7 bases; bases outside gene matches: 3. Germline CDR1 reads KGHSH; CDR2 reads LQKENI. CDR3 DNA sequence: TGTGCCAGCTCACCTGGACAGGGGAGTGGCTACACCTTC. Translated: CASSPGQGSGYTF.

This clone came up a few times. As DNA, the CDR3 is TGTGCCAGCAGCTCAGACGGGGATCCCTACGAGCAGTACTTC. It yields the protein CASSSDGDPYEQYF. The chain recombines TRBV9 with TRBJ2-7; D possibly corresponds to TRBD2 (5 bases). Germline V gives CDR1 SGDLS, CDR2 YYNGEE. This CDR3 is built from 14 residues. Trimming stripped 4 bases from V and 2 bases from J, with 13 bases between.

The genes are TRBV30 and TRBJ2-6; D not certain. CDR3 length: 13 residues. Germline V gives CDR1 GTSNPN, CDR2 SVGIG (reference sequence). V was pared by 5 bases and J by 0 bases, with 5 bases between. CDR3 in amino acids: CAWSYSGANVLTF. The DNA for the CDR3 is TGTGCCTGGTCTTACTCTGGGGCCAACGTCCTGACTTTC.

This chain joins TRBV4-3 and TRBJ2-3, with 10 nucleotides matching TRBD1. The CDR3 contains 15 residues. Trimming at V came to 3 bases and at J to 4 bases, leaving 4 bases not matched to a gene. Germline assignment: CDR1 LGHNA and CDR2 YSLEER. Written as DNA, the CDR3 is TGCGCCAGCAGCCATCGACAGGGGGCGTCAGATACGCAGTATTTT. It encodes CASSHRQGASDTQYF.

The rearrangement uses TRBV9 and TRBJ2-7; TRBD1 matches 7 bases. This CDR3 has 15 amino acids. CDR1 is SGDLS, CDR2 YYNGEE, per germline. The V segment lost 0 bases and the J segment 6 bases; nucleotides outside the gene matches: 9. Written as DNA, the CDR3 is TGTGCCAGCAGCGTAGATGACAGGGATGCTCCCGAGCAGTACTTC. Protein: CASSVDDRDAPEQYF.

This chain joins TRBV5-4 and TRBJ1-4; 8 nucleotides line up with TRBD1. CDR1 and CDR2 from the germline V gene are SGHNT and YYREEE (reference sequence). Trimming removed 4 bases from V and 7 bases from J; junction bases left unmatched: 6. The CDR3 covers 14 residues. As DNA, the CDR3 is TGTGCCAGCAGCAGTACCGGGACAGGTGAAAAACTGTTTTTT. Amino acid sequence: CASSSTGTGEKLFF.

The CDR3 loop reads CASSGTEKMNTEAFF. Here the CDR3 DNA reads TGTGCCAGTAGTGGGACAGAGAAGATGAACACTGAAGCTTTCTTT. The chain has TRBV19 and TRBJ1-1, with 7 bases aligning to TRBD1. V was clipped by 5 bases and J by 0 bases; unmatched bases: 6. Germline CDR1 is LNHDA and CDR2 is SQIVND (reference sequence). The CDR3 covers 15 residues.

To note about this clone: Given the absence of the conserved phenylalanine or tryptophan at the CDR3 end, a read error is likely. It is unclear where the CDR3 begins or ends on the DNA, so no DNA is shown, and the CDR3 is as TCRdb lists it. This CDR3 is CASSLTGPQA. The rearrangement uses TRBV5-8 and TRBJ1-2; TRBD1, the D gene given by the table, was not confirmed from the DNA. The CDR3 is 10 residues long, ends included. The V gene's germline CDR1 is SGHTS and CDR2 YDEGEE.

The rearrangement joins TRBV5-4 to TRBJ1-1; no firm D call. The V end was cut by 4 bases, the J end by 5 bases, with 15 bases between. The germline CDR1 and CDR2 sequences are SGHNT and YYREEE (reference sequence). This CDR3 spans 14 amino acids. The CDR3 DNA sequence: TGTGCCAGCAGCCCGCCTCCGCCGCAAACTGAAGCTTTCTTT. As protein: CASSPPPPQTEAFF.

The chain carries TRBV10-2 and TRBJ1-1; no clear D. This CDR3 has 11 residues. Trimming took 10 bases from V and 5 from J, leaving 11 bases between them. Germline CDR1 is WSHSY and CDR2 is SAAADI. This CDR3 reads CATAVGTEAFF. CDR3 DNA: TGCGCCACCGCGGTAGGGACTGAAGCTTTCTTT.

The rearrangement uses TRBV9 and TRBJ2-7; a possible D gene is TRBD2 (6 bases). CDR3 length: 14 residues. Trimming left V 6 bases short and J 5 bases short, with 18 bases between. Germline CDR1 SGDLS, CDR2 YYNGEE. CDR3 DNA: TGTGCCAGCACTAGGACGGGACGGAGGGACGAGCAGTACTTC. Its translation: CASTRTGRRDEQYF. The full variable domain, with the rest looked up from reference TRBV9 and TRBJ2-7, is DSGVTQTPKHLITATGQRVTLRCSPRSGDLSVYWYQQSLDQGLQFLIQYYNGEERAKGNILERFSAQQFPDLHSELNLSSLELGDSALYFCASTRTGRRDEQYFGPGTRLTVT.

The CDR3 DNA reads TGTGCCAGCAGCTTAGTGCTAGCGGGAGCCGAGACCCAGTACTTC. Residues: CASSLVLAGAETQYF. The chain combines TRBV7-8 with TRBJ2-5; 10 bases line up with TRBD2. The CDR3 totals 15 residues. With 1 base clipped from V and 5 bases from J, the junction kept 4 bases outside the gene matches. Germline lookup yields CDR1 SGHVS and CDR2 FQNEAQ.

The chain is built from TRBV28 and TRBJ1-2, with 10 bases lining up with TRBD1. The germline V gene encodes CDR1 MDHEN and CDR2 SYDVKM. This CDR3 comprises 15 residues. V was clipped by 8 bases and J by 7 bases; unmatched bases: 13. The CDR3 loop reads CASETGGQGRGGYTF. The CDR3 DNA reads TGTGCCAGCGAGACGGGGGGACAGGGGCGGGGTGGCTACACCTTC.

This clone was counted once. The rearrangement joins TRBV15 to TRBJ2-3; 12 nucleotides agree with TRBD2. The V gene end was trimmed by 1 base and the J gene end by 0 bases; junction bases not matched to a gene: 17. CDR3 length: 22 residues. The germline gives CDR1 LNHNV, CDR2 YYDKDF (reference sequence). CDR3 protein: CATSRGGPRGTSGRGSTDTQYF. CDR3 bases: TGTGCCACCAGCAGAGGGGGCCCGAGGGGGACTAGCGGGCGAGGGAGCACAGATACGCAGTATTTT.

This clone has just a few counts. This sequence joins TRBV2 and TRBJ1-5; D is unresolved. Germline loops: CDR1 SNHLY, CDR2 FYNNEI. The CDR3 consists of 14 residues. Trimming took 6 bases from V and 2 from J, leaving 11 bases between them. This CDR3 is CASSEGRGNQPQHF. The CDR3, as DNA: TGTGCCAGCAGCGAGGGTCGGGGCAATCAGCCCCAGCATTTT.

The gene calls are TRBV14 and TRBJ2-2; 9 positions agree with TRBD1. Trimming removed 6 bases from V and 3 bases from J; junction bases left unmatched: 5. The germline V gene encodes CDR1 SGHDN and CDR2 FVKESK. The CDR3 sequence is 15 residues long. The CDR3 protein is CASRKQGAHTGELFF. The CDR3 DNA sequence: TGTGCCAGCAGAAAACAGGGGGCCCACACCGGGGAGCTGTTTTTT.

This chain uses TRBV6-1 with TRBJ1-6, with 7 bases aligning to TRBD1. In germline, CDR1 is MNHNS, CDR2 SASEGT. The junction had 10 bases not matched to a gene; V was cut back by 6 bases and J by 8 bases. The length of the CDR3 is 15 residues. The CDR3 loop is CASSRTTGTDSPLHF. The CDR3 coding sequence is TGTGCCAGCAGCCGTACGACAGGGACGGATTCACCCCTCCACTTT.

The chain is built from TRBV19 and TRBJ2-1; the match to TRBD2 covers 12 bases. The CDR3 extends over 17 amino acids. V shed 0 bases, J shed 9 bases, and the junction held 9 bases outside the gene matches. Germline V gives CDR1 LNHDA, CDR2 SQIVND (reference sequence). This CDR3 reads CASSIDASGRAVGEQFF. The CDR3 DNA is TGTGCCAGTAGTATAGACGCTAGCGGGAGGGCCGTTGGTGAGCAGTTCTTC.

This chain links TRBV5-1 with TRBJ2-7, with TRBD1 as a possible D gene (6 bases). The CDR3 extends over 14 amino acids. Trimming removed 0 bases from V and 5 bases from J, with 12 bases in between. Germline CDR1 reads SGHRS; CDR2 reads YFSETQ. The DNA for the CDR3 is TGCGCCAGCAGCTTGGTGACAGGTTCCAACGAGCAGTACTTC. Residues: CASSLVTGSNEQYF.

This chain joins TRBV6-1 and TRBJ1-5, with D hard to call. V was pared by 6 bases and J by 7 bases, with 16 bases between. This CDR3 has 14 amino acids. Germline V gene sequence: CDR1 MNHNS, CDR2 SASEGT. The CDR3 sequence is CASSKSKEGQPQHF. Here the CDR3 DNA reads TGTGCCAGCAGCAAATCTAAGGAGGGCCAGCCCCAGCATTTT.

This rearrangement joins TRBV30 to TRBJ1-2; no definite D call. This CDR3 spans 14 amino acids. Deletions cut 5 bases from V and 5 bases from J, with 18 bases between. Germline loops: CDR1 GTSNPN, CDR2 SVGIG (reference sequence). The CDR3 nucleotides are TGTGCCTGGTCCTCGGATCCCAGCACATATGGCTACACCTTC. Translating it yields CAWSSDPSTYGYTF.

The chain uses TRBV10-1 and TRBJ2-1, with 8 bases fitting TRBD1. This CDR3 comprises 14 residues. Germline-derived CDR1 and CDR2 are WNHNN and SYGVQD (reference sequence). V lost 7 bases to trimming and J lost 3 bases; unmatched junction nucleotides: 5. CDR3 amino acids: CASKKGQGYNEQFF. In nucleotides, the CDR3 is TGCGCCAGCAAGAAAGGACAGGGCTACAATGAGCAGTTCTTC.

The CDR3 DNA sequence: TGCGCCAGCAGCCGAGGGGGGTCCGGGGAGCTGTTTTTT. It codes for CASSRGGSGELFF. V is TRBV4-1 and J is TRBJ2-2; the D gene could be TRBD1 or TRBD2 (6 bases each). CDR1 is MGHRA and CDR2 is YSYEKL in the germline V gene. Deletions cut 4 bases from V and 6 bases from J, with 9 bases between. This CDR3 contains 13 residues.

The chain combines TRBV19 with TRBJ2-3; 15 bases map to TRBD2. CDR1 is LNHDA, CDR2 SQIVND, per germline (reference sequence). This CDR3 has 17 residues. V was pared by 5 bases and J by 4 bases, with 7 bases of the junction left unmatched. The CDR3 bases are TGTGCCAGTAGTGCTGGACTAGCGGGGGGGCAGGCAGATACGCAGTATTTT. The encoded protein is CASSAGLAGGQADTQYF.